This T cell receptor beta chain was recorded in a study of blood T cell repertoires in COVID-19. Cohorts were assigned according to the clinical history that participants reported. Profiled with immunoSEQ multiplex PCR; TCRdb holds only in-frame clones, not every one. The sample yields roughly 430,000 clones, around 90% seen once. The germline V gene has CDR1 SGHNT and CDR2 YYREEE (reference sequence). The CDR3 spans 15 residues. V lost 0 bases and J 2 bases, leaving 9 bases between the germline ends. This clonotype was obtained from a woman aged 40 to 50 with acute COVID-19. The chain combines TRBV5-4 with TRBJ1-3; TRBD1 might be the D (5 bases). Sequencing was performed on PBMCs or T cells enriched from blood (not recorded which). DNA for the CDR3: TGTGCCAGCAGCTTGGGGGGCCCCCCTGGAAACACCATATATTTT. Protein sequence: CASSLGGPPGNTIYF.